Listed below are T cell receptor beta chains from one sample, sequenced in a study of blood T cell repertoires in COVID-19. Produced via immunoSEQ multiplex PCR; TCRdb's table is partial and in-frame only. This sample has roughly 34,000 clones, with 75% to 90% found just once. Source material: peripheral blood. The source is a woman between 65 and 79 years old with acute or convalescent COVID-19. The CDR3 runs from the conserved cysteine through the conserved F or W. A D gene is named only where the DNA matches it firmly. Rows may omit the clone size; those that give it use once, few, many or a size class.

>few|TRBJ1-5|TRBV10-1|TRBD1
CASSGSGQGVYSNQPQHF
TGCGCCAGCAGTGGGTCGGGACAGGGTGTTTATAGCAATCAGCCCCAGCATTTT
>.|TRBJ2-3|TRBV7-9|TRBD1
CASSKGTGVDTQYF
TGTGCCAGCAGCAAGGGGACAGGGGTAGATACGCAGTATTTT
>.|TRBJ2-2|TRBV18|TRBD1
CASSRTGAPTGELFF
TGTGCCAGCTCACGTACAGGGGCGCCGACCGGGGAGCTGTTTTTT
>.|TRBJ1-3|TRBV29-1|.
CSFTSSGNTIYF
TGCAGCTTTACTAGCTCTGGAAACACCATATATTTT
>once|TRBJ2-3|TRBV10-3|TRBD1
CAISEPRQGTDTQYF
TGTGCCATCAGTGAGCCAAGACAGGGAACAGATACGCAGTATTTT
>.|TRBJ1-1|TRBV3-1/TRBV3-2|TRBD1
CASSLGRTGVEAFF
TGTGCCAGCAGCCTGGGCCGGACAGGGGTGGAAGCTTTCTTT
>.|TRBJ2-1|TRBV5-4|.
CASSPRGGTPYQNNEQFF
TGTGCCAGCAGCCCTAGGGGGGGGACCCCCTACCAAAACAATGAGCAGTTCTTC
>.|TRBJ2-1|TRBV13|.
CASSSLGRVSYNEQFF
TGTGCCAGCAGCAGCTTAGGGCGGGTCTCCTACAATGAGCAGTTCTTC
>.|TRBJ2-1|TRBV5-1|.
CASSPTTAGYNEQFF
TGCGCCAGCAGCCCTACTACGGCGGGCTACAATGAGCAGTTCTTC
>.|TRBJ1-2|TRBV3-1/TRBV3-2|TRBD1
CASSQEWGQGDNYGYTF
TGTGCCAGCAGCCAAGAATGGGGGCAGGGGGATAACTATGGCTACACCTTC
>.|TRBJ2-7|TRBV6-1|TRBD2
CASSEGLAFGYEQYF
TGTGCCAGCAGTGAAGGACTAGCGTTTGGCTACGAGCAGTACTTC
>.|TRBJ2-1|TRBV19|.
CASSFDTSPLYNEQFF
TGTGCCAGTAGTTTTGACACTAGTCCTCTTTACAATGAGCAGTTCTTC
>.|TRBJ1-2|TRBV5-5|.
CASSPPVYADYGYTF
TGTGCCAGCAGCCCCCCTGTCTACGCCGACTATGGCTACACCTTC
>.|TRBJ2-1|TRBV7-8|.
CASSRLLAPPNEQFF
TGTGCCAGCAGCCGCTTACTTGCTCCGCCCAATGAGCAGTTCTTC
>.|TRBJ2-7|TRBV6-1|TRBD2
CASSEWSGGAPYEQYF
TGTGCCAGCAGTGAATGGAGCGGGGGGGCGCCCTACGAGCAGTACTTC
>.|TRBJ2-4|TRBV4-2|TRBD2
CASSQDMGLEGNIQYF
TGTGCCAGCAGCCAAGATATGGGACTAGAAGGAAACATTCAGTACTTC
>.|TRBJ2-7|TRBV18|TRBD1
CASSQGRTGITSYEQYF
TGTGCCAGCTCACAGGGGAGGACAGGGATCACCTCCTACGAGCAGTACTTC
>few|TRBJ1-3|TRBV3-1/TRBV3-2|.
CASSQPAGNTIYF
TGTGCCAGCAGCCAACCCGCTGGAAACACCATATATTTT
>once|TRBJ2-5|TRBV6-6|.
CASSYSARGKETQYF
TGTGCCAGCAGTTACTCAGCTCGGGGGAAAGAGACCCAGTACTTC
>.|TRBJ1-5|TRBV6-2/TRBV6-3|TRBD1
CASSSGTGHQPQHF
TGTGCCAGCAGTTCCGGGACAGGGCATCAGCCCCAGCATTTT
>few|TRBJ1-1|TRBV6-2/TRBV6-3|.
CASTPGPGEAFF
TGTGCCAGCACCCCCGGGCCAGGGGAGGCTTTCTTT
>.|TRBJ2-3|TRBV7-7|.
CASSPQGIGADTQYF
TGTGCCAGCAGCCCTCAGGGTATTGGGGCAGATACGCAGTATTTT
>.|TRBJ2-1|TRBV19|TRBD2
CASSMRRGLSYNEQFF
TGTGCCAGTAGTATGAGGAGGGGACTATCCTACAATGAGCAGTTCTTC
>few|TRBJ2-1|TRBV28|.
CASTTRRVREEQFF
TGTGCCAGCACCACAAGGCGGGTAAGAGAAGAGCAGTTCTTC
>.|TRBJ1-2|TRBV6-1|TRBD1
CASSKGQETVYGYTF
TGTGCCAGCAGTAAGGGACAGGAGACCGTCTATGGCTACACCTTC
>.|TRBJ2-5|TRBV5-4|.
CASSSGFETQYF
TGTGCCAGCAGCTCTGGCTTCGAGACCCAGTACTTC
>.|TRBJ2-1|TRBV19|TRBD2
CASSIVGGRAISSYNEQFF
TGTGCCAGTAGTATAGTCGGGGGGAGGGCCATAAGCTCCTACAATGAGCAGTTCTTC
>few|TRBJ2-4|TRBV6-1|.
CASSEVGLLAKNIQYF
TGTGCCAGCAGTGAAGTCGGTCTATTAGCCAAAAACATTCAGTACTTC
>.|TRBJ1-4|TRBV5-4|TRBD1
CASSYQGAGEKLFF
TGTGCCAGCAGCTACCAGGGGGCAGGGGAAAAACTGTTTTTT
>once|TRBJ2-1|TRBV3-1/TRBV3-2|TRBD2
CASSQVATGGHNEQFF
TGTGCCAGCAGCCAAGTCGCGACGGGGGGGCACAATGAGCAGTTCTTC
>.|TRBJ1-3|TRBV20-1|.
CSASNLRSGNTIYF
TGCAGTGCTAGTAACCTACGCTCTGGAAACACCATATATTTT
>.|TRBJ2-5|TRBV6-2/TRBV6-3|TRBD2
CASSKPGLAGKETQYF
TGTGCCAGCAGTAAACCGGGACTAGCGGGGAAAGAGACCCAGTACTTC
>.|TRBJ1-3|TRBV6-6|.
CASSGEAGNTIYF
TGTGCCAGCAGTGGCGAGGCTGGAAACACCATATATTTT
>.|TRBJ1-3|TRBV12-3/TRBV12-4|TRBD1
CASIIGGGNTIYF
TGTGCCAGCATTATAGGGGGCGGAAACACCATATATTTT
>.|TRBJ1-2|TRBV7-9|TRBD1
CASSRRQGNLEHGYTF
TGTGCCAGCAGCCGACGACAGGGTAATCTGGAGCATGGCTACACCTTC
>.|TRBJ2-7|TRBV5-1|TRBD1
CASSLQGFSSYEQYF
TGCGCCAGCAGTCTACAGGGGTTTAGCTCCTACGAGCAGTACTTC
>.|TRBJ2-1|TRBV19|.
CASSIDQMTYNEQFF
TGTGCCAGTAGTATAGATCAGATGACCTACAATGAGCAGTTCTTC
>.|TRBJ1-1|TRBV5-1|.
CASSLDPGQGPSGAFF
TGCGCCAGCAGCTTAGACCCCGGGCAGGGGCCCTCAGGAGCTTTCTTT
>.|TRBJ2-7|TRBV19|.
CASSSHEVYEQYF
TGTGCCAGTAGTTCCCATGAGGTCTACGAGCAGTACTTC
>.|TRBJ2-1|TRBV5-6|.
CASSYIARGLRLNNEQFF
TGTGCCAGCAGTTATATAGCCCGGGGACTCAGACTAAACAATGAGCAGTTCTTC
>few|TRBJ2-2|TRBV2|TRBD2
CASIGLADNTGELFF
TGTGCCAGCATCGGACTAGCGGACAACACCGGGGAGCTGTTTTTT
>.|TRBJ2-2|TRBV14|TRBD2
CASSQRDGSGGDTGELFF
TGTGCCAGCAGCCAACGGGATGGCAGCGGGGGAGACACCGGGGAGCTGTTTTTT
>.|TRBJ2-1|TRBV28|TRBD2
CASSFTSGRDYNEQFF
TGTGCCAGCAGTTTCACTAGCGGGAGGGACTACAATGAGCAGTTCTTC
>once|TRBJ2-2|TRBV6-5|.
CASSYQNTGELFF
TGTGCCAGCAGTTACCAGAACACCGGGGAGCTGTTTTTT
>once|TRBJ2-7|TRBV12-3/TRBV12-4|.
CASSGLALHEQYF
TGTGCCAGCAGCGGACTGGCTTTACACGAGCAGTACTTC
>.|TRBJ2-7|TRBV2|TRBD1
CASSEDLGTGGEQYF
TGTGCCAGCAGTGAAGACTTGGGGACAGGGGGCGAGCAGTACTTC
>few|TRBJ1-2|TRBV7-8|.
CASSLTLNYGYTF
TGTGCCAGCAGCTTAACACTAAACTATGGCTACACCTTC
>.|TRBJ2-7|TRBV2|TRBD2
CASSGMSAGEDEQYF
TGTGCCAGCAGTGGCATGTCGGCGGGGGAGGACGAGCAGTACTTC
>.|TRBJ1-6|TRBV7-9|.
CATNRDPGNSPLHF
TGTGCCACCAACAGGGATCCAGGGAATTCACCCCTCCACTTT
>.|TRBJ1-2|TRBV19|TRBD1
CASSIWDRDGYTF
TGTGCCAGTAGTATCTGGGACAGGGACGGCTACACCTTC
>.|TRBJ2-1|TRBV4-2|.
CASSQGPERTGQFF
TGTGCCAGCAGCCAAGGCCCCGAGCGCACGGGGCAGTTCTTC
>.|TRBJ2-1|TRBV11-3|.
CASSLGFSAHYNEQFF
TGTGCCAGCAGCTTAGGGTTTAGCGCTCACTACAATGAGCAGTTCTTC
>.|TRBJ2-7|TRBV29-1|.
CSVESAEGIEQYF
TGCAGCGTTGAGTCCGCGGAGGGGATCGAGCAGTACTTC
>once|TRBJ2-2|TRBV7-2|TRBD1
CASSLGGQGNTGELFF
TGTGCCAGCAGCTTAGGTGGACAGGGGAACACCGGGGAGCTGTTTTTT
>.|TRBJ1-2|TRBV7-9|.
CASSLTGENGYTF
TGTGCCAGCAGCTTAACAGGAGAAAATGGCTACACCTTC
>.|TRBJ2-5|TRBV7-9|.
CASSLRRGDQETQYF
TGTGCCAGCAGTCTTAGAAGGGGTGACCAAGAGACCCAGTACTTC
>.|TRBJ2-2|TRBV5-1|.
CASSFVLSTGELFF
TGCGCCAGCAGCTTTGTGCTGAGCACCGGGGAGCTGTTTTTT
>.|TRBJ1-1|TRBV2|.
CASSETWTVNTEAFF
TGTGCCAGCAGTGAAACATGGACAGTGAACACTGAAGCTTTCTTT
>.|TRBJ2-4|TRBV9|.
CASSAGTPLAKNIQYF
TGTGCCAGCAGCGCCGGGACACCACTAGCCAAAAACATTCAGTACTTC